The 24 T cell receptor beta chains presented below share a single source sample, sequenced in a study of regulatory T cells in long-lasting Graves disease. Researchers made TCR beta libraries by using iRepertoire HTBI primers and running Arm-PCR on CDR3 regions. TCRdb called the multiplex PCR reads again in MiXCR, with one record for every CDR3 protein. Among under 450,000 distinct CDR3 sequences listed, around 24% were seen once. Regarding time point: persistent/refractory GD, antithyroid drugs over 5 years with positive TRAb. Scientists built the TCR library using RNA that was extracted from PBMCs. The specimen comprised peripheral blood mononuclear cells (PBMCs), sampled when the disease was refractory, from a patient treated with antithyroid drugs. The receptors shown here come from a female donor with Graves disease.

In this sample, this clonotype turned up many times. The V and J genes are TRBV6-2 or TRBV6-3 and TRBJ1-5, with D possibly TRBD1 on 6 matching bases. Germline V lookup: CDR1 MNHEY, CDR2 SVGEGT. The V gene lost 7 bases and the J gene lost 6 bases, with 13 bases spanning the gap. The CDR3 consists of 13 residues. The CDR3 spells CASNSGVPQPQHF. The CDR3 DNA sequence: TGTGCCAGCAATTCAGGGGTTCCTCAGCCCCAGCATTTT.

With regard to this clonotype: Possible read error: a much larger clone is one base away. This chain joins TRBV28 and TRBJ1-4; unclear D gene. The CDR3 has 13 amino acids. Germline CDR1 and CDR2: MDHEN and SYDVKM. CDR3 region: CASSPRSLRKLLF. CDR3 nucleotides: TGTGCCAGCAGTCCACGATCCCTCAGAAAACTGCTTTTT.

This clonotype was seen ten or more times. The rearrangement links TRBV6-1 to TRBJ2-2; TRBD2 matches at 12 bases. V was pared by 6 bases and J by 3 bases, with 5 bases of the junction left unmatched. The germline gives CDR1 MNHNS, CDR2 SASEGT. The CDR3 extends over 16 amino acids. In DNA, the CDR3 is TGTGCCAGCAGCGACGGACTAGCGGGACACACCGGGGAGCTGTTTTTT. It encodes CASSDGLAGHTGELFF.

This clonotype was seen a few times. This chain uses TRBV7-9 with TRBJ1-1; TRBD1 aligns across 7 bases. Germline CDR1 reads SEHNR; CDR2 reads FQNEAQ (reference sequence). V dropped 2 bases and J dropped 5; count of bases not matched to a gene: 2. This CDR3 spans 13 amino acids. In nucleotides, the CDR3 is TGTGCCAGCAGCTTAACAGGGGAAACTGAAGCTTTCTTT. Its protein is CASSLTGETEAFF.

Many counts were recorded for this clonotype. V usage is TRBV28 and J usage is TRBJ1-5, with D uncertain. CDR3 length: 14 residues. Per the germline V gene, CDR1 is MDHEN and CDR2 is SYDVKM. V lost 8 bases, J lost 0 bases, and 11 bases lay in between. This chain's CDR3 is CASFPRNSNQPQHF. The CDR3 DNA sequence: TGTGCCAGCTTCCCGAGGAATAGCAATCAGCCCCAGCATTTT.

This clonotype was counted a few times. The rearrangement uses TRBV6-1 and TRBJ1-2; 8 bases align to TRBD1. Germline loops: CDR1 MNHNS, CDR2 SASEGT. The CDR3 has 15 residues. The V and J ends lost 2 bases and 2 bases, in that order; junction bases with no gene match: 4. The CDR3 coding sequence is TGTGCCAGCAGTGAAACAGGGGGGCCCAACTATGGCTACACCTTC. It yields the protein CASSETGGPNYGYTF.

This clonotype appeared many times. This chain links TRBV29-1 with TRBJ2-5; TRBD2 agrees at 7 bases. V shed 4 bases, J shed 1 base, and the junction held 6 bases outside the gene matches. This CDR3 has 14 residues. Germline V CDR1 and CDR2: SQVTM, ANQGSEA. CDR3 amino acids: CSVVPAGIQETQYF. The DNA of the CDR3 is TGCAGCGTTGTACCAGCGGGGATCCAAGAGACCCAGTACTTC.

This clonotype was recorded at least ten times. The gene calls are TRBV10-3 and TRBJ2-7; tentatively, D is TRBD1 or TRBD2 (5 bases each). CDR1 is ENHRY and CDR2 is SYGVKD in the germline V gene. Trimming took off 10 bases at V and 3 bases at J, with 16 bases between the two ends. CDR3 length: 13 amino acids. The CDR3 here is CATLNGAGYEQYF. As DNA, the CDR3 is TGTGCCACCCTGAACGGGGCCGGCTACGAGCAGTACTTC.

This rearrangement joins TRBV5-1 to TRBJ2-7; the D is unclear. The CDR3 loop spans 14 amino acids. CDR1 and CDR2 (germline): SGHRS, YFSETQ. Trimming stripped 3 bases from V and 0 bases from J, with 10 bases between. The CDR3 reads CASSSRQDSYEQYF. CDR3 sequence (DNA): TGCGCCAGCAGCTCCCGACAAGACTCCTACGAGCAGTACTTC.

As regards this clonotype: The junction departs from the called germline gene at one end, perhaps through a read error. This rearrangement joins TRBV3-1 to TRBJ2-7; the D gene is possibly TRBD1 (6 bases). Looked up from germline, CDR1 is LGHDT and CDR2 is YNNKEL (reference sequence). This CDR3 contains 12 residues. The CDR3 bases are TGTGCCAGCAGCTTTGGGGGCTACGGGCAGTACTTC. Protein product: CASSFGGYGQYF.

This clonotype was observed many times. The chain is built from TRBV6-2 or TRBV6-3 and TRBJ2-7, with TRBD2 matching over 10 bases. CDR1 and CDR2 from the germline V gene are MNHEY and SVGEGT. The CDR3 covers 16 residues. V was clipped by 0 bases and J by 2 bases; unmatched bases: 4. The CDR3 region has the DNA TGTGCCAGCAGTTACTCGGGACTAGCGCAACCCTACGAGCAGTACTTC. Translating it yields CASSYSGLAQPYEQYF.

The chain links TRBV20-1 to TRBJ2-3; 12 positions match TRBD2. The junction had 2 bases not matched to a gene; V was cut back by 6 bases and J by 4 bases. Germline V gene lookup returns CDR1 DFQATT and CDR2 SNEGSKA (reference sequence). The CDR3 totals 13 residues. Here the CDR3 reads CSATSGRPDTQYF. Here the CDR3 DNA reads TGCAGTGCAACTAGCGGGAGGCCAGATACGCAGTATTTT.

The chain couples TRBV6-2 or TRBV6-3 to TRBJ2-4; D is unresolved. Trimming removed 5 bases from V and 6 bases from J, with 17 bases in between. This CDR3 is built from 15 residues. Germline CDR1 is MNHEY and CDR2 is SVGEGT. CDR3 nucleotides: TGTGCCAGCAGTCCCTTCAACGGCGTCTTAAACATTCAGTACTTC. Protein: CASSPFNGVLNIQYF.

This clonotype was counted at least ten times. The chain is built from TRBV2 and TRBJ2-7, with TRBD2 as a possible D gene (5 bases). This CDR3 contains 17 residues. V lost 2 bases to trimming and J lost 6 bases, with 23 bases between them. Germline CDR1 is SNHLY and CDR2 is FYNNEI. CDR3 in amino acids: CASSEPGGTPSYGEQYF. CDR3 in DNA: TGTGCCAGCAGTGAACCCGGAGGTACCCCCTCTTATGGCGAGCAGTACTTC.

V usage is TRBV28 and J usage is TRBJ1-2; the match to TRBD1 covers 7 bases. J gave up 0 bases and V 8 bases, and 9 bases lay outside the gene matches. This CDR3 comprises 15 residues. Germline-derived CDR1 and CDR2 are MDHEN and SYDVKM. In nucleotides, the CDR3 is TGTGCCAGCCGGGAAATCAGGGGGGCTAACTATGGCTACACCTTC. This translates into CASREIRGANYGYTF.

This chain joins TRBV7-8 and TRBJ2-5, with a tentative D call TRBD2 (5 bases). The DNA end is more similar to TRBJ2-1, so the J call may be wrong. The CDR3 length is 18 residues. Germline lookup yields CDR1 SGHVS and CDR2 FQNEAQ. The CDR3 sequence is CASSLGPKTSVHNDEQFF. The DNA for the CDR3 is TGTGCCAGCAGCTTAGGGCCAAAAACTAGTGTACACAATGATGAGCAGTTCTTC.

This clonotype occurred a few times. This chain connects TRBV12-3 or TRBV12-4 to TRBJ1-2; 7 bases are shared with TRBD1. V gave up 6 bases and J gave up 4 bases; unmatched junction bases: 8. This CDR3 is built from 14 residues. Written as DNA, the CDR3 is TGTGCCAGCAGCCTGTGGGACAGATTCTATGGCTACACCTTC. Amino acids: CASSLWDRFYGYTF.

To note about this clonotype: The germline gene is not matched at one end of the junction; a read error may be the cause. This sequence joins TRBV12-3 or TRBV12-4 and TRBJ1-5, with unresolved D. This CDR3 region has 15 residues. CDR3 nucleotide sequence: TGTGCCAGCAGCTTAGAAGAGGAGGGCAATCAGCCCCAGCATTTT. Its protein is CASSLEEEGNQPQHF.

This clonotype was seen only a few times. The V and J genes are TRBV28 and TRBJ1-2, with TRBD1 matching over 9 bases. This CDR3 spans 17 amino acids. Germline V CDR1 and CDR2: MDHEN, SYDVKM. V was clipped by 5 bases and J by 5 bases; unmatched bases: 15. The CDR3 DNA reads TGTGCCAGCAGTGAAAACAGGGGGCGCCCCTCTTTTTATGGCTACACCTTC. This gives the protein CASSENRGRPSFYGYTF.

In nucleotides, the CDR3 is TGCAGTGCTAGGAATCTAGCGGACCCGTACCAAGAGACCCAGTACTTC. It yields the protein CSARNLADPYQETQYF. The V call is TRBV20-1, the J call TRBJ2-5; 7 bases agree with TRBD2. There are 16 residues in the CDR3. Germline V gene lookup returns CDR1 DFQATT and CDR2 SNEGSKA (reference sequence). Trimming took 3 bases from V and 0 from J; bases not matched to a gene: 10.

At least ten counts were recorded for this clonotype. The rearrangement links TRBV28 to TRBJ2-7; 11 nucleotides align to TRBD1. The V gene's germline CDR1 is MDHEN and CDR2 SYDVKM. The trim removed 7 bases at V and 0 bases at J, leaving 5 bases unmatched. The CDR3 spans 15 residues. Here the CDR3 reads CASKPGTGGSYEQYF. CDR3 sequence (DNA): TGTGCCAGCAAGCCCGGGACAGGGGGCTCCTACGAGCAGTACTTC.

This clonotype showed up just a few times. V is TRBV7-2 and J is TRBJ2-5, with D possibly matching TRBD2 (5 bases). Germline CDR1 and CDR2: SGHTA and FQGNSA. CDR3 length: 14 amino acids. Trimming took off 5 bases at V and 6 bases at J, with 16 bases between the two ends. The CDR3 region is CASSPPTGLKTQYF. CDR3 in DNA: TGTGCCAGCAGCCCCCCAACGGGGTTGAAGACCCAGTACTTC.

This chain links TRBV19 with TRBJ2-6; D ambiguous. The germline V and J ends were trimmed by 7 bases and 0 bases, with 19 bases remaining between them. CDR3 length equals 18 residues. The germline CDR1 and CDR2 sequences are LNHDA and SQIVND (reference sequence). The CDR3 reads CASTLTRVISSGANVLTF. The CDR3 DNA sequence: TGTGCCAGTACTCTAACACGCGTTATCAGCTCTGGGGCCAACGTCCTGACTTTC.

This clonotype was seen more than once but under ten times. The V call is TRBV5-1, the J call TRBJ1-2; TRBD1 matches 10 bases. CDR1 is SGHRS, CDR2 YFSETQ, per germline. The CDR3 consists of 13 residues. V gave up 4 bases and J gave up 8 bases; unmatched junction bases: 5. The DNA of the CDR3 is TGCGCCAGCAGCGGGACAGGGGCGGTCGGCTACACCTTC. Its translation is CASSGTGAVGYTF.